The 11 T cell receptor beta chains given below trace back to one sample, sequenced in a study of vaccination and CD4 T cells after COVID-19. Their antigens remain unidentified. Stated treatment: roughly 11-day PBMC culture with coronavirus spike peptide pools or control peptides (ViraFEST assay). The Oncomine TCR Beta short-read assay was applied to DNA of cultured CD4+ T cells. MiXCR was run by TCRdb on the PCR reads, yielding one entry per CDR3 protein. The sample lists roughly 15,000 distinct CDR3 sequences, roughly 31% occurring once. Specimen: cultured CD4+ T cells from blood. These receptors were taken from a human donor with COVID-19.

The rearrangement links TRBV20-1 to TRBJ1-1; D gene uncertain. There are 11 residues in the CDR3. Per germline, CDR1 DFQATT and CDR2 SNEGSKA (reference sequence). V was shortened by 8 bases and J by 1 base, with 8 bases between the two germline ends. The chain's CDR3 is CSRVRNTEAFF. Here the CDR3 DNA reads TGCAGTCGGGTAAGGAACACTGAAGCTTTCTTT.

This clonotype was counted between two and nine times. V and J are TRBV7-2 and TRBJ2-2; 9 positions agree with TRBD2. CDR1 is SGHTA and CDR2 is FQGNSA in the germline V gene. V was clipped by 1 base and J by 4 bases; unmatched bases: 4. The CDR3 length is 16 residues. The CDR3 protein is CASSLDFSGGTGELFF. The CDR3 region has the DNA TGTGCCAGCAGCTTAGACTTTAGCGGGGGCACCGGGGAGCTGTTTTTT.

The chain is built from TRBV7-2 and TRBJ1-6, with TRBD1 identical over 7 bases. The J segment lost 10 bases and the V segment lost 5 bases, leaving 11 bases of the junction unmatched. The CDR3 loop spans 15 amino acids. Per germline, CDR1 SGHTA and CDR2 FQGNSA. The CDR3 loop reads CASSTRTGWGSPLHF. As DNA, the CDR3 is TGTGCCAGCAGCACCAGGACAGGCTGGGGCTCACCCCTCCACTTT. The full variable domain, rest sourced from reference TRBV7-2 and TRBJ1-6, is GAGVSQSPSNKVTEKGKDVELRCDPISGHTALYWYRQSLGQGLEFLIYFQGNSAPDKSGLPSDRFSAERTGGSVSTLTIQRTQQEDSAVYLCASSTRTGWGSPLHFGNGTRLTVT.

The chain combines TRBV5-4 with TRBJ1-1; TRBD1 might be the D (5 bases). The V end was cut by 3 bases, the J end by 0 bases, with 9 bases between. The germline CDR1 and CDR2 sequences are SGHNT and YYREEE (reference sequence). The CDR3 runs 14 residues. Written as DNA, the CDR3 is TGTGCCAGCAGCTGGGGCCGCATGAACACTGAAGCTTTCTTT. Translation gives CASSWGRMNTEAFF.

V and J are TRBV7-2 and TRBJ2-7; 8 positions agree with TRBD1. CDR1 and CDR2 from the germline V gene are SGHTA and FQGNSA. The CDR3 sequence is 14 residues long. The trim removed 1 base at V and 6 bases at J, leaving 5 bases unmatched. The CDR3 here is CASSLVQGAGEQYF. The DNA of the CDR3 is TGTGCCAGCAGCTTAGTTCAGGGGGCGGGCGAGCAGTACTTC.

The chain carries TRBV28 and TRBJ1-1, with D maybe TRBD1 (5 bases). The CDR3 sequence is 15 residues long. V was shortened by 6 bases and J by 1 base, with 15 bases between the two germline ends. In germline, CDR1 is MDHEN, CDR2 SYDVKM. The DNA of the CDR3 is TGTGCCAGCAGGTGGGGGTCAGGCAAGAACACTGAAGCTTTCTTT. This gives the protein CASRWGSGKNTEAFF.

This clonotype has more than one count but fewer than ten. The chain recombines TRBV27 with TRBJ2-5, with D possibly TRBD1 on 6 matching bases. CDR3 length: 14 amino acids. The V gene's germline CDR1 is MNHEY and CDR2 SMNVEV (reference sequence). V lost 5 bases, J lost 5 bases, and 15 bases lay in between. The CDR3 DNA is TGTGCCAGCAGTAATGGGGGCCCGGGTGAGACCCAGTACTTC. Encoded protein: CASSNGGPGETQYF.

The V gene is TRBV21-1, the J gene TRBJ2-5; TRBD1, the table's D call, was not compared with the DNA. TRBV21-1 is termed a pseudogene. This CDR3 spans 14 amino acids. CDR3 loop: CASSNTGGQETQYF. In nucleotides, the CDR3 is TGTGCCAGCAGCAACACAGGGGGACAAGAGACCCAGTACTTC.

The chain has TRBV20-1 and TRBJ1-5; 7 nucleotides agree with TRBD1. Germline CDR1 DFQATT, CDR2 SNEGSKA (reference sequence). The V segment lost 5 bases and the J segment 1 base; nucleotides outside the gene matches: 8. The CDR3 runs 15 residues. For the CDR3, the DNA is TGCAGTGCTCCAAAGGGGGCACAAAGCAATCAGCCCCAGCATTTT. It codes for CSAPKGAQSNQPQHF.

Written as DNA, the CDR3 is TGCAGTGCTAGAGATCATGGAAACACCATATATTTT. Translating it yields CSARDHGNTIYF. V usage is TRBV20-1 and J usage is TRBJ1-3, with D hard to call. The V end lost 0 bases, the J end lost 3 bases, and 3 bases lay between the germline ends. The CDR3 length is 12 residues. CDR1 DFQATT and CDR2 SNEGSKA come from the germline V gene (reference sequence).

This clonotype was seen more than once but under ten times. This chain joins TRBV18 and TRBJ1-5; D not certain. CDR1 and CDR2 from the germline V gene are KGHSH and LQKENI. The CDR3 is 13 residues long. V lost 2 bases, J lost 4 bases, and 6 bases lay in between. The CDR3 region has the DNA TGTGCCAGCTCACCAGACGGTAATCAGCCCCAGCATTTT. Translating it yields CASSPDGNQPQHF.